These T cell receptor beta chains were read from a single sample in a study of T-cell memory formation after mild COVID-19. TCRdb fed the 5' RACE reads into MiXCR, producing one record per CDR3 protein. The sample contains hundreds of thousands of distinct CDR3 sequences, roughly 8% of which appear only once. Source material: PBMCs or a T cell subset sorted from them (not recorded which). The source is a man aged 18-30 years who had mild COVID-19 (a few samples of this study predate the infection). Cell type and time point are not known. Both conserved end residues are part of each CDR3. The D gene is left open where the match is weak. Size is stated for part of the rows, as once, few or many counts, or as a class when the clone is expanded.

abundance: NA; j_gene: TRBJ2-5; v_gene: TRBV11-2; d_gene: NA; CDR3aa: CASRPTIPETQYF; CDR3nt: TGTGCCAGCAGACCGACGATTCCAGAGACCCAGTACTTC
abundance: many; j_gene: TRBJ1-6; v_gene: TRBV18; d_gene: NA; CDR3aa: CASSLRLEGWNSPLHF; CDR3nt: TGTGCCAGCTCACTACGCCTGGAGGGGTGGAATTCACCCCTCCACTTT
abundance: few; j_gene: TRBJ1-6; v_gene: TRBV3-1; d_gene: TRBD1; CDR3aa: CASSSGTDYSPLHF; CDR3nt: TGTGCCAGCAGCTCCGGGACAGACTATTCACCCCTCCACTTT
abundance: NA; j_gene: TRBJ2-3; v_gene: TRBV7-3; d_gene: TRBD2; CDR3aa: CASSLLTSGDTQYF; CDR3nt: TGTGCCAGCAGCTTACTCACTAGCGGAGATACGCAGTATTTT
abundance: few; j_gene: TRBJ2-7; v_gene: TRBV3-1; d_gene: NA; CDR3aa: CASSQGLGYEQYF; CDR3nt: TGTGCCAGCAGCCAAGGCCTGGGCTACGAGCAGTACTTC
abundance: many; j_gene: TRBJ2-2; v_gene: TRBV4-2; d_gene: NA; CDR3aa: CASSQDSGTNTGELFF; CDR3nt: TGTGCCAGCAGCCAAGACTCAGGGACGAACACCGGGGAGCTGTTTTTT
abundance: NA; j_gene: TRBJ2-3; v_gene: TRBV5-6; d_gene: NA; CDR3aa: CASSLEKAGGDTQYF; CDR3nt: TGTGCCAGCAGCTTGGAAAAGGCGGGCGGGGATACGCAGTATTTT
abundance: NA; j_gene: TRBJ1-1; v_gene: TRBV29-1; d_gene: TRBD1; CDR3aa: CTITGQGATEAFF; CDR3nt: TGCACCATCACGGGGCAGGGGGCTACTGAAGCTTTCTTT
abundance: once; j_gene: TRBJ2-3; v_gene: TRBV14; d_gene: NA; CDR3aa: CASSQGVRRTDTQYF; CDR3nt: TGTGCCAGCAGCCAAGGGGTGCGCCGCACAGATACGCAGTATTTT
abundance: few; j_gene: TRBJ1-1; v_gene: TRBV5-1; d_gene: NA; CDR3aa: CASRPTGLNTEAFF; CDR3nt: TGCGCCAGCAGGCCTACGGGGCTTAACACTGAAGCTTTCTTT
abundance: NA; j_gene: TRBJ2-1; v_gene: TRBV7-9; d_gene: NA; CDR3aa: CASSSAVQDNEQFF; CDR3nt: TGTGCCAGCAGCTCCGCCGTTCAGGACAATGAGCAGTTCTTC
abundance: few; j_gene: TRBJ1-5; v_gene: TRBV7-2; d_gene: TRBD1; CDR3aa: CASSLGQGPQPQHF; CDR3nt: TGTGCCAGCAGCCTGGGACAGGGCCCTCAGCCCCAGCATTTT
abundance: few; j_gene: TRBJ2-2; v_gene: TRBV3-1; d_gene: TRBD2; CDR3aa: CASSLRLAGVAGELFF; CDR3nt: TGTGCCAGCAGCCTGAGACTAGCGGGGGTGGCCGGGGAGCTGTTTTTT
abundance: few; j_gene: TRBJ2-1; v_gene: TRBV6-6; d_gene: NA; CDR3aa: CASRQGMGEQFF; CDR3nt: TGTGCCAGCAGACAGGGAATGGGTGAGCAGTTCTTC
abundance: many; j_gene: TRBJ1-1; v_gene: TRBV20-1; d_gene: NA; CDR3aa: CSARDPQINTEAFF; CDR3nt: TGCAGTGCTAGAGACCCTCAAATAAACACTGAAGCTTTCTTT
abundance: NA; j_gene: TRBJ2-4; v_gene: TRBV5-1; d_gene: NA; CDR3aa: CASSLAASLKNIQYF; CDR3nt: TGCGCCAGCAGCTTGGCGGCCAGCCTCAAAAACATTCAGTACTTC
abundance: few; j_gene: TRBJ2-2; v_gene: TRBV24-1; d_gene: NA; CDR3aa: CATSDHRTPYTGELFF; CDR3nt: TGTGCCACCAGTGATCATCGGACACCTTACACCGGGGAGCTGTTTTTT
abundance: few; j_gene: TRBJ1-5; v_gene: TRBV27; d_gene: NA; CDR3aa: CASSLSVYQPQHF; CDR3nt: TGTGCCAGCAGTTTATCTGTATATCAGCCCCAGCATTTT
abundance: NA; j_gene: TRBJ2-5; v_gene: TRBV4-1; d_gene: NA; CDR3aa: CASSLTSGVRGETQYF; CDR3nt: TGCGCCAGCAGCCTCACATCAGGGGTTCGGGGAGAGACCCAGTACTTC
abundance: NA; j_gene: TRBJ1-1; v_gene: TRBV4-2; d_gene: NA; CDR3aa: CASSQDGDTEAFF; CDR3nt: TGTGCCAGCAGCCAAGACGGGGACACTGAAGCTTTCTTT
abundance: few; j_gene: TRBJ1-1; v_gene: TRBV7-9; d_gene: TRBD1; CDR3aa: CASSLDRGLSTEAFF; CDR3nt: TGTGCCAGCAGCCTAGACAGGGGGCTAAGCACTGAAGCTTTCTTT
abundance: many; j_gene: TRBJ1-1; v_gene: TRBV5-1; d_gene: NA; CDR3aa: CASALAENTEAFF; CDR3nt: TGCGCCAGTGCTTTGGCAGAGAACACTGAAGCTTTCTTT
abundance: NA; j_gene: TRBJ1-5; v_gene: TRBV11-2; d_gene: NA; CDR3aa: CASSLGLGGPQHF; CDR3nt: TGTGCCAGCAGCTTAGGGCTTGGCGGGCCCCAGCATTTT
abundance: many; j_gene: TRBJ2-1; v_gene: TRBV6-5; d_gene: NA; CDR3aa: CASSYLGGNDEQFF; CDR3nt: TGTGCCAGCAGTTACCTGGGGGGAAACGATGAGCAGTTCTTC
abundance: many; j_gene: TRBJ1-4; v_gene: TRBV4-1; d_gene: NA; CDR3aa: CASSQDRGTDATNEKLFF; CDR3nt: TGCGCCAGCAGCCAAGATCGGGGCACCGATGCAACTAATGAAAAACTGTTTTTT
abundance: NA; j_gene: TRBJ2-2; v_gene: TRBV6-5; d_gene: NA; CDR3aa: CASSYNSWRTGELFF; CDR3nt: TGTGCCAGCAGTTACAACTCCTGGCGGACCGGGGAGCTGTTTTTT
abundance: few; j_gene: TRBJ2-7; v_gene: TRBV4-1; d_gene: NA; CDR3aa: CASRRGYEQYF; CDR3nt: TGCGCCAGCAGGAGAGGGTACGAGCAGTACTTC
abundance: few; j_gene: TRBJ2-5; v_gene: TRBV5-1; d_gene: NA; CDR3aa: CASSLATMRETQYF; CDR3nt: TGCGCCAGCAGCTTGGCCACGATGCGAGAGACCCAGTACTTC
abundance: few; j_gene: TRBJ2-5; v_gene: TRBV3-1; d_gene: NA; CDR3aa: CASSQGIGEETQYF; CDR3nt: TGTGCCAGCAGCCAAGGGATTGGGGAGGAGACCCAGTACTTC
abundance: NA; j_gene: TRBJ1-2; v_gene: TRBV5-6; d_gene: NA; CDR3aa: CASRDDGSYGYTF; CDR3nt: TGTGCCAGCAGGGACGACGGAAGCTATGGCTACACCTTC
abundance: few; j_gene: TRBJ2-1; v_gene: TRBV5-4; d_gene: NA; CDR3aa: CASSLLGGTYNEQFF; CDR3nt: TGTGCCAGCAGTCTCCTGGGGGGAACATACAATGAGCAGTTCTTC
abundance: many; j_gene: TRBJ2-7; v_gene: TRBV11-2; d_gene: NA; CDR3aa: CASSLHAGPSYEQYF; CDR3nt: TGTGCCAGCAGCTTACACGCGGGCCCCTCCTACGAGCAGTACTTC
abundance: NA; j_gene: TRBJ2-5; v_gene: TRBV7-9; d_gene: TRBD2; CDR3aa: CASSLRGGEEKETQYF; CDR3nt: TGTGCCAGCAGCTTACGGGGGGGAGAAGAAAAAGAGACCCAGTACTTC
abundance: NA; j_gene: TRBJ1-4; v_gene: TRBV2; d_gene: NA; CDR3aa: CASGSTNEKLFF; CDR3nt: TGTGCCAGCGGGTCAACTAATGAAAAACTGTTTTTT
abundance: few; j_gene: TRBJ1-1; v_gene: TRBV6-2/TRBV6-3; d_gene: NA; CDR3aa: CASSFGGAAEAFF; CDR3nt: TGTGCCAGCAGTTTTGGGGGGGCAGCTGAAGCTTTCTTT
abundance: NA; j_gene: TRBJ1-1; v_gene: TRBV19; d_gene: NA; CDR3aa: CASSISQGYAAFF; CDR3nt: TGTGCCAGTAGTATCTCTCAGGGGTACGCGGCTTTCTTT
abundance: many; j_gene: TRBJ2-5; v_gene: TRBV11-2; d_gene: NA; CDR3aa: CASSLDFQETQYF; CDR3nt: TGTGCCAGCAGCTTGGACTTCCAAGAGACCCAGTACTTC
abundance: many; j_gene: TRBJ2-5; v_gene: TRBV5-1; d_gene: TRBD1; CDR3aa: CASSFSGTGETQYF; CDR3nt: TGCGCCAGCAGCTTCTCCGGGACAGGAGAGACCCAGTACTTC
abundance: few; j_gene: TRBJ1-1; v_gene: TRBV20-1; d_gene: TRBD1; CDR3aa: CSAPSQDRGTEAFF; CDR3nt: TGCAGTGCCCCAAGCCAGGACAGGGGCACTGAAGCTTTCTTT
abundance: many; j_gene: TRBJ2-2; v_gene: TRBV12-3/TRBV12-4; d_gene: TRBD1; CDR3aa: CASSSRQGNTGELFF; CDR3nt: TGTGCCAGCAGTTCCAGACAGGGGAACACCGGGGAGCTGTTTTTT
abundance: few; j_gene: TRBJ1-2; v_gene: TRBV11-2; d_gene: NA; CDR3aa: CASSLAGVGYGYTF; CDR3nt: TGTGCCAGCAGCTTAGCGGGCGTGGGCTATGGCTACACCTTC
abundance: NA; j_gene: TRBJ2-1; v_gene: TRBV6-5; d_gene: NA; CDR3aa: CASSVNRASYNEQFF; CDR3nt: TGTGCCAGCAGTGTTAACAGGGCCTCCTACAATGAGCAGTTCTTC
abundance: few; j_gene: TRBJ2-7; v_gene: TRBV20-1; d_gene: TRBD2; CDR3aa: CSASTSGGVEQYF; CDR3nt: TGCAGTGCTAGTACTAGCGGGGGCGTCGAGCAGTACTTC
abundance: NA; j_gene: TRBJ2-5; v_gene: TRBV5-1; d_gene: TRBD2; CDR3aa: CASSLAPAGGSETQYF; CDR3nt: TGCGCCAGCAGCTTGGCTCCAGCGGGGGGCTCGGAGACCCAGTACTTC
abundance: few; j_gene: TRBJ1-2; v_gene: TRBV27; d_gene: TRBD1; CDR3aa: CASSSDRGHYGYTF; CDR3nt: TGTGCCAGCAGTTCGGACAGGGGTCACTATGGCTACACCTTC